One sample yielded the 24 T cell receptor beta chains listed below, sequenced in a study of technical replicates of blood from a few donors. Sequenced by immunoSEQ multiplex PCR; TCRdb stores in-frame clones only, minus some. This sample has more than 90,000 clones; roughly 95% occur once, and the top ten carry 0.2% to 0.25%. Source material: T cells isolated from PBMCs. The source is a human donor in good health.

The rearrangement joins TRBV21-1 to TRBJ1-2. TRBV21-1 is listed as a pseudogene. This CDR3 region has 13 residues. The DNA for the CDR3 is TGTGCCAGAGTCGTTTGCCGTGCGGCTGGCTACACCTTC. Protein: CARVVCRAAGYTF.

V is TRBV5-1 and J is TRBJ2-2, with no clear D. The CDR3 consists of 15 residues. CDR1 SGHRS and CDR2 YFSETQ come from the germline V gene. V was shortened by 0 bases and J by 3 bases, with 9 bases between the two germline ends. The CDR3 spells CASSLDPKYTGELFF. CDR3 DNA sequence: TGCGCCAGCAGCTTGGACCCTAAGTACACCGGGGAGCTGTTTTTT.

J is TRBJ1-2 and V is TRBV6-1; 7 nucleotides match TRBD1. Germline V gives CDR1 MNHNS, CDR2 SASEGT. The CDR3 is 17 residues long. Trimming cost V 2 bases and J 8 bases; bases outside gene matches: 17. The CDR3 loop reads CASSEIDGDSTGLGYTF. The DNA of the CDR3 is TGTGCCAGCAGTGAAATTGATGGGGACAGCACGGGCTTGGGCTACACCTTC.

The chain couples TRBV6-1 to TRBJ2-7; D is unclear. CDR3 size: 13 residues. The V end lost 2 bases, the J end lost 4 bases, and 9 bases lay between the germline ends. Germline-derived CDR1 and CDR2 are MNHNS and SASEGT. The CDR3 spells CASSENGLYEQYF. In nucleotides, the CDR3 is TGTGCCAGCAGTGAAAACGGTTTGTACGAGCAGTACTTC.

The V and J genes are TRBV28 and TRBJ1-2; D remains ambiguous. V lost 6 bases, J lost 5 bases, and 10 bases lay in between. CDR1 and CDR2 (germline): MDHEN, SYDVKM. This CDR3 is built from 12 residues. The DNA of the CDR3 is TGTGCCAGCAGACCTCAGGCGTATGGCTACACCTTC. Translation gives CASRPQAYGYTF.

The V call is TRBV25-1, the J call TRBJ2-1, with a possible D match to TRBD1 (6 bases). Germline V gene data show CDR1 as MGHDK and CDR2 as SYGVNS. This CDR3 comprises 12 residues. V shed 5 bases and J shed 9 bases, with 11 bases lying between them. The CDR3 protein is CASSPRGTEQFF. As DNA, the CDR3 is TGTGCCAGCAGTCCCAGGGGTACTGAGCAGTTCTTC.

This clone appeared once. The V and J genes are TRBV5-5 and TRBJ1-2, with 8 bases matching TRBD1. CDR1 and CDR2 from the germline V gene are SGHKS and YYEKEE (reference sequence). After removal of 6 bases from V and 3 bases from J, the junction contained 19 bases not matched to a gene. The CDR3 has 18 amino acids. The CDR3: CASTLLSFSGQADYGYTF. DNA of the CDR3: TGTGCCAGCACCCTCCTCTCTTTTTCGGGACAGGCCGACTATGGCTACACCTTC.

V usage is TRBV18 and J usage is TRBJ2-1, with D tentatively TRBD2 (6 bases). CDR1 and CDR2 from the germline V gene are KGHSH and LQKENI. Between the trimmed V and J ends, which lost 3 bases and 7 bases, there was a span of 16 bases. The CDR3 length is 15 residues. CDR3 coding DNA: TGTGCCAGCTCACCCGGGACTCCTACGCATAATGAGCAGTTCTTC. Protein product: CASSPGTPTHNEQFF.

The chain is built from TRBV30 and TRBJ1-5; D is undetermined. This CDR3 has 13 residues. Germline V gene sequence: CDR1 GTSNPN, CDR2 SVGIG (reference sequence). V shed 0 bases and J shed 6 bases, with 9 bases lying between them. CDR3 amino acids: CAWSVSLGQPQHF. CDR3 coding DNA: TGTGCCTGGAGTGTATCCCTAGGTCAGCCCCAGCATTTT.

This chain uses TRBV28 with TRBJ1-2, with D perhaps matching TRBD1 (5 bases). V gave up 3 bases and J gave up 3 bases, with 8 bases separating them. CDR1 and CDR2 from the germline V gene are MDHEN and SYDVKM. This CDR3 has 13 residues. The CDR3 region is CASSFGGYYGYTF. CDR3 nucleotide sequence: TGTGCCAGCAGTTTCGGGGGATACTATGGCTACACCTTC.

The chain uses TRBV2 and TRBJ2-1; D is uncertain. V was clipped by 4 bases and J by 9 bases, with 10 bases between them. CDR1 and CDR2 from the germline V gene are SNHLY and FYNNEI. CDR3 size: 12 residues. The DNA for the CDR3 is TGTGCCAGCAGTGTCCTCTTGAGTGAGCAGTTCTTC. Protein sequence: CASSVLLSEQFF.

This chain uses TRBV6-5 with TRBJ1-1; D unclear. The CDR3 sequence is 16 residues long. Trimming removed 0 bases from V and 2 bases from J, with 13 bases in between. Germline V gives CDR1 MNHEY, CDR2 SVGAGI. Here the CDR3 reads CASSYSRFRKNTEAFF. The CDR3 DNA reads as TGTGCCAGCAGTTACTCGAGGTTTCGGAAAAACACTGAAGCTTTCTTT.

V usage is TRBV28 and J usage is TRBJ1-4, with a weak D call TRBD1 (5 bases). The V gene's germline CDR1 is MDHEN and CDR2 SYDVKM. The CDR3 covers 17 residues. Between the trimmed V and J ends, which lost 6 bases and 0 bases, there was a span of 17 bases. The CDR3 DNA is TGTGCCAGCAGAGTCTCAGGGTTTACCGCAACTAATGAAAAACTGTTTTTT. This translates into CASRVSGFTATNEKLFF.

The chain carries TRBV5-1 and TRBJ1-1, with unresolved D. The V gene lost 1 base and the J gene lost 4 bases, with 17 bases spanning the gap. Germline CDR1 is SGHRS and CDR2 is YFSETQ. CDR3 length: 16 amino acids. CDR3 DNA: TGCGCCAGCAGCTTGCCTTCGAGCGGGAACCCCACTGAAGCTTTCTTT. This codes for CASSLPSSGNPTEAFF.

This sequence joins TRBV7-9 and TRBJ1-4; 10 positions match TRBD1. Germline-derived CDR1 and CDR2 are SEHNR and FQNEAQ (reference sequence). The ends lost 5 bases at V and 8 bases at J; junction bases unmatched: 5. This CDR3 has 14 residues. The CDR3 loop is CASSQGQGKEKLFF. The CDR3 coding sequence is TGTGCCAGCAGCCAGGGACAGGGGAAGGAAAAACTGTTTTTT.

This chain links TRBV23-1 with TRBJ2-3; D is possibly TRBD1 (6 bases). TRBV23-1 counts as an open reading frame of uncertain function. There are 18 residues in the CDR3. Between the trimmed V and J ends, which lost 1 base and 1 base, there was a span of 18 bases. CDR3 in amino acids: CASSQLQGLYFCTDTQYF. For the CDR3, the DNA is TGCGCCAGCAGTCAATTACAGGGTTTATACTTTTGCACAGATACGCAGTATTTT.

CDR3 DNA: TGTGCCAGCAGGGAGGGGGGACTAGCGGAGCGCTACGAGCAGTACTTC. It yields the protein CASREGGLAERYEQYF. The rearrangement joins TRBV28 to TRBJ2-7; 11 bases match TRBD2. This CDR3 is built from 16 residues. The V gene end was trimmed by 6 bases and the J gene end by 3 bases; junction bases not matched to a gene: 10. Germline-derived CDR1 and CDR2 are MDHEN and SYDVKM. The full variable domain, completed using reference TRBV28 and TRBJ2-7, is DVKVTQSSRYLVKRTGEKVFLECVQDMDHENMFWYRQDPGLGLRLIYFSYDVKMKEKGDIPEGYSVSREKKERFSLILESASTNQTSMYLCASREGGLAERYEQYFGPGTRLTVT.

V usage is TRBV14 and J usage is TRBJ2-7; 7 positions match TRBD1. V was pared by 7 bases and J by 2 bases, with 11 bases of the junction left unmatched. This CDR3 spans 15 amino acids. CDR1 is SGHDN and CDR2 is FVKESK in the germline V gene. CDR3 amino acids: CASKSNRGPAYEQYF. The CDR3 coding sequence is TGTGCCAGCAAATCAAACAGGGGACCAGCCTACGAGCAGTACTTC. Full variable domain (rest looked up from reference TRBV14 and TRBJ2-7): EAGVTQFPSHSVIEKGQTVTLRCDPISGHDNLYWYRRVMGKEIKFLLHFVKESKQDESGMPNNRFLAERTGGTYSTLKVQPAELEDSGVYFCASKSNRGPAYEQYFGPGTRLTVT.

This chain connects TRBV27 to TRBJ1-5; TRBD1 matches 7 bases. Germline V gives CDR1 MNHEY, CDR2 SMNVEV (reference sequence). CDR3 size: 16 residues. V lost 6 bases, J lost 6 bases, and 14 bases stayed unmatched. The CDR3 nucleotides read TGTGCCAGCAGCAAGACAACTACAGGGGAAGGTCAGCCCCAGCATTTT. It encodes CASSKTTTGEGQPQHF.

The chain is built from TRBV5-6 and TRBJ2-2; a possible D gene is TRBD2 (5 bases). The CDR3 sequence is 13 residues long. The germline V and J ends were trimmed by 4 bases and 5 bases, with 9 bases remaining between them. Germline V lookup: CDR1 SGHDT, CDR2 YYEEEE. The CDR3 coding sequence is TGTGCCAGCAGCCATTGGGAGACCGGGGAGCTGTTTTTT. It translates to CASSHWETGELFF.

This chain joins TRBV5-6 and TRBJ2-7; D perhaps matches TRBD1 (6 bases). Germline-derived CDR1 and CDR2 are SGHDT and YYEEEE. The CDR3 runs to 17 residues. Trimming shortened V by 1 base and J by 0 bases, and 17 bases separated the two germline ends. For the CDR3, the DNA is TGTGCCAGCAGCTTGTGGGGGCGCCCCTTTAGCTCCTACGAGCAGTACTTC. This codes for CASSLWGRPFSSYEQYF.

CDR3 sequence (DNA): TGTGCCAGCAGCTTGTCAGGGACAGAGAGCTACGAGCAGTACTTC. This codes for CASSLSGTESYEQYF. The rearrangement links TRBV5-8 to TRBJ2-7; 7 nucleotides match TRBD1. The ends lost 1 base at V and 3 bases at J; junction bases unmatched: 7. The CDR3 is 15 amino acids. Germline values: CDR1 SGHTS, CDR2 YDEGEE.

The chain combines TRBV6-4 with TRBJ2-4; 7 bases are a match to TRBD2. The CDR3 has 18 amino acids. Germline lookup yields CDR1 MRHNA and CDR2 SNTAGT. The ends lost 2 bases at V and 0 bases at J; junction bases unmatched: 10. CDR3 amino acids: CASSDELAEDLAKNIQYF. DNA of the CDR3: TGTGCCAGCAGTGACGAGCTAGCGGAAGATCTAGCCAAAAACATTCAGTACTTC.

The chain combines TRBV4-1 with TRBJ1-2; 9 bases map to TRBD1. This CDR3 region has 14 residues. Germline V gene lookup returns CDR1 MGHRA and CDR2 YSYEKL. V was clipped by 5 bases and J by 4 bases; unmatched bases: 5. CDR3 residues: CASSRDREVYGYTF. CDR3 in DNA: TGCGCCAGCAGCAGGGACAGGGAGGTCTATGGCTACACCTTC.